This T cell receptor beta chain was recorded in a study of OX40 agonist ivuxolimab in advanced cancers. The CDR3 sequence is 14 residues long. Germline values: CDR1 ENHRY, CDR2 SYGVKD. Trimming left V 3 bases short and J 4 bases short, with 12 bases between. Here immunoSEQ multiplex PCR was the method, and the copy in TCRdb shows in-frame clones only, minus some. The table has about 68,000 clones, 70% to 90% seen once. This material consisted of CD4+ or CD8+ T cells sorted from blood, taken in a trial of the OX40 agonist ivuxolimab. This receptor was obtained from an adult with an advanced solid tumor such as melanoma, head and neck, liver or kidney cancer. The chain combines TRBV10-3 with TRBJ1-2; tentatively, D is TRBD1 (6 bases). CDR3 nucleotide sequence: TGTGCCATCAGTGAACAGGGCGGTGGCTATGGCTACACCTTC. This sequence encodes CAISEQGGGYGYTF.